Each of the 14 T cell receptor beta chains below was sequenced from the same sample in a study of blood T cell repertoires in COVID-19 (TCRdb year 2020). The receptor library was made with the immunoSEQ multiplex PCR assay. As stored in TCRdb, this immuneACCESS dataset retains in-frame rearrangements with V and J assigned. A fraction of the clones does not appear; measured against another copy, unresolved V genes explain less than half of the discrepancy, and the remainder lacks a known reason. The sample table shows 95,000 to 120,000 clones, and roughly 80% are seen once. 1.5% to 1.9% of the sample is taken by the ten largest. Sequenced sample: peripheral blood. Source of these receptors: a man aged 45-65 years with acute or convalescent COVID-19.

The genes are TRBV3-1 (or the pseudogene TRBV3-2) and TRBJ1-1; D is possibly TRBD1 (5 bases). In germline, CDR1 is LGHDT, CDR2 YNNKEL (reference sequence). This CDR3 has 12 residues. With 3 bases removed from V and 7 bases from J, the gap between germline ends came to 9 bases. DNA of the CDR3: TGTGCCAGCAGCCAGAAGGGACTTGAAGCTTTCTTT. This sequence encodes CASSQKGLEAFF.

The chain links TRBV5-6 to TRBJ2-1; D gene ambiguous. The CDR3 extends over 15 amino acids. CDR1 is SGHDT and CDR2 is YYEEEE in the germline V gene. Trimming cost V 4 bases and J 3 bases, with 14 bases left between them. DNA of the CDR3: TGTGCCAGCAGCCGTCTCGACACATACTACAATGAGCAGTTCTTC. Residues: CASSRLDTYYNEQFF. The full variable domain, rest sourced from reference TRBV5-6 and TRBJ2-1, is DAGVTQSPTHLIKTRGQQVTLRCSPKSGHDTVSWYQQALGQGPQFIFQYYEEEERQRGNFPDRFSGHQFPNYSSELNVNALLLGDSALYLCASSRLDTYYNEQFFGPGTRLTVL.

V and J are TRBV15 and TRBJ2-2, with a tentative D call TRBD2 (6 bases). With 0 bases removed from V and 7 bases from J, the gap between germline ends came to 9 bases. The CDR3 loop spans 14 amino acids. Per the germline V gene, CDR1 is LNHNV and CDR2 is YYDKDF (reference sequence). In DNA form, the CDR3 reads TGTGCCACCAGCAGAGAGGGGGGAAACGGGGAGCTGTTTTTT. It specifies CATSREGGNGELFF. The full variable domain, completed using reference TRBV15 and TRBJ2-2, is DAMVIQNPRYQVTQFGKPVTLSCSQTLNHNVMYWYQQKSSQAPKLLFHYYDKDFNNEADTPDNFQSRRPNTSFCFLDIRSPGLGDTAMYLCATSREGGNGELFFGEGSRLTVL.

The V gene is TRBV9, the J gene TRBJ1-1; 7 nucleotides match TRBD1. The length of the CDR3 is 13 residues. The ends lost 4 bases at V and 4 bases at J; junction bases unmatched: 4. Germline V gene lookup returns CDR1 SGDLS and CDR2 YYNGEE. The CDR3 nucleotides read TGTGCCAGCAGCCCAAGGACAGGCACTGAAGCTTTCTTT. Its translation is CASSPRTGTEAFF.

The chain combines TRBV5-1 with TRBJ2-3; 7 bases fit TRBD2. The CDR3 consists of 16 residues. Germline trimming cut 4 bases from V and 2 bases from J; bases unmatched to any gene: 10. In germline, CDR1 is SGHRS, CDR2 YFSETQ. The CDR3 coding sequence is TGCGCCAGCAGCCTCGGGACTACTGCCCCCACAGATACGCAGTATTTT. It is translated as CASSLGTTAPTDTQYF. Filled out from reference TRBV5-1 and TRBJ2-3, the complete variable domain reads KAGVTQTPRYLIKTRGQQVTLSCSPISGHRSVSWYQQTPGQGLQFLFEYFSETQRNKGNFPGRFSGRQFSNSRSEMNVSTLELGDSALYLCASSLGTTAPTDTQYFGPGTRLTVL.

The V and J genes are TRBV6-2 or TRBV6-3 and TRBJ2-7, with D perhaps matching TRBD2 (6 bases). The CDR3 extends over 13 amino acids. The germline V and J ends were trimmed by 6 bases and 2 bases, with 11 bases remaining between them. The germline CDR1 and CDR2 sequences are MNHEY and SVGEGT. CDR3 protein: CASSLGGTYEQYF. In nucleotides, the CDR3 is TGTGCCAGCAGCCTGGGGGGTACCTACGAGCAGTACTTC.

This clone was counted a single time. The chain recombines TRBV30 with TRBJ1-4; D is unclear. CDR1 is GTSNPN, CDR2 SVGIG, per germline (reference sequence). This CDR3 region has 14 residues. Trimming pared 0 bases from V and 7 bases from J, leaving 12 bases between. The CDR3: CAWSVLGRGEKLFF. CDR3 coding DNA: TGTGCCTGGAGTGTTCTAGGGCGGGGTGAAAAACTGTTTTTT.

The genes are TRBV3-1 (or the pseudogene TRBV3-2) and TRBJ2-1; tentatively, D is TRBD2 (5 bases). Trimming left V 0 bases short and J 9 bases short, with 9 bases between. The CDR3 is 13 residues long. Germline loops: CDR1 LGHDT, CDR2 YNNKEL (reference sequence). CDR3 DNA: TGTGCCAGCAGCCAAGATCTGGCGGGTGAGCAGTTCTTC. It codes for CASSQDLAGEQFF.

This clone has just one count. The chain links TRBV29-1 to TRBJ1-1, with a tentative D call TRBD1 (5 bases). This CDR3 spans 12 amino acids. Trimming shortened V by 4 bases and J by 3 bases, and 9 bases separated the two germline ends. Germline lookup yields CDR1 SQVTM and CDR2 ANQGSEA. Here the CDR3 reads CSVVPRDTEAFF. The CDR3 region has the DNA TGCAGCGTTGTGCCCAGGGACACTGAAGCTTTCTTT. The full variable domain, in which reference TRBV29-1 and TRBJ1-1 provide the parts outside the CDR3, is SAVISQKPSRDICQRGTSLTIQCQVDSQVTMMFWYRQQPGQSLTLIATANQGSEATYESGFVIDKFPISRPNLTFSTLTVSNMSPEDSSIYLCSVVPRDTEAFFGQGTRLTVV.

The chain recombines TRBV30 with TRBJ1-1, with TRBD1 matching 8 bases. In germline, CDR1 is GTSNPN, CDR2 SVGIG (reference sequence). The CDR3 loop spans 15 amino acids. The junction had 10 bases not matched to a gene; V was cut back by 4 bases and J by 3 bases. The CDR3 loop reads CAWTWGQEGYTEAFF. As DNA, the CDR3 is TGTGCCTGGACTTGGGGACAGGAAGGGTACACTGAAGCTTTCTTT.

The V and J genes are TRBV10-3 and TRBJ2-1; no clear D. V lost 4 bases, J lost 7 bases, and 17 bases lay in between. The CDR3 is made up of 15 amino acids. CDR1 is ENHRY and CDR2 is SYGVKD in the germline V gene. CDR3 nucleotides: TGTGCCATCAGTGGCCAACCTTCCGACTGGAATGAGCAGTTCTTC. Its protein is CAISGQPSDWNEQFF.

CDR3 nucleotide sequence: TGTGCCAGCAGTGAAGGGACAGCCTGGGGGGAGCTGTTTTTT. This encodes CASSEGTAWGELFF. The chain carries TRBV6-1 and TRBJ2-2, with D possibly being TRBD1 (6 bases). This CDR3 region has 14 residues. Trimming cost V 1 base and J 8 bases, with 11 bases left between them. Per germline, CDR1 MNHNS and CDR2 SASEGT.

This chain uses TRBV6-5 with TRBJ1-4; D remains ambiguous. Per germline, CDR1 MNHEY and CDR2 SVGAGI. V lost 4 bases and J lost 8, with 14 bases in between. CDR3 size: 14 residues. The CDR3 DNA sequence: TGTGCCAGCAGTTCCGGGTCCACCCGGGAAAAACTGTTTTTT. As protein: CASSSGSTREKLFF.

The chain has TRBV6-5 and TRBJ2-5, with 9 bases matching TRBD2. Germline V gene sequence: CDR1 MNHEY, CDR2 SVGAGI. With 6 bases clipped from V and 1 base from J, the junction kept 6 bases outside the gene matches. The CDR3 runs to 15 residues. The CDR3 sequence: CASRFSGGSQETQYF. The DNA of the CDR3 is TGTGCCAGCAGATTTAGCGGGGGCAGCCAAGAGACCCAGTACTTC.